These 12 T cell receptor beta chains were all obtained from the same sample, sequenced in a study of regulatory T cells in long-lasting Graves disease. The TCR beta library used iRepertoire HTBI primers with Arm-PCR amplification of CDR3. One entry per CDR3 protein results from TCRdb running MiXCR on the multiplex PCR reads. The table includes more than 350,000 distinct CDR3 sequences, around a fifth detected once. Time point described: persistent/refractory GD, antithyroid drugs over 5 years with positive TRAb. Following extraction of RNA from PBMCs, that RNA was used to make the TCR library. Specimen: peripheral blood mononuclear cells (PBMCs), collected when the disease was refractory, from a patient treated with antithyroid drugs. Receptor source: a female donor with Graves disease.

This clonotype was counted only a few times. V is TRBV27 and J is TRBJ2-7; 10 nucleotides line up with TRBD2. The germline gives CDR1 MNHEY, CDR2 SMNVEV (reference sequence). With V trimmed by 5 bases and J by 2 bases, 24 bases remained unmatched. The CDR3 totals 21 residues. DNA for the CDR3: TGTGCCAGCAGTCTCCTATTGGATTTTACTAGCGGGGTTCGTGTACCCTACGAGCAGTACTTC. This codes for CASSLLLDFTSGVRVPYEQYF.

This clonotype was counted many times. The chain carries TRBV28 and TRBJ1-2, with 7 bases fitting TRBD1. This CDR3 region has 17 residues. CDR1 and CDR2 from the germline V gene are MDHEN and SYDVKM. Losses at the gene ends were 7 bases for V and 8 bases for J; bases not matched to a gene: 22. CDR3 sequence reads: CASTIDYSDRIRYGYTF. In DNA, the CDR3 is TGTGCCAGCACCATCGATTATTCGGACAGGATCCGATACGGCTACACCTTC.

This clonotype was seen many times. This chain links TRBV6-1 with TRBJ1-2, with TRBD1 matching 9 bases. V lost 6 bases to trimming and J lost 3 bases; unmatched junction nucleotides: 5. CDR1 is MNHNS and CDR2 is SASEGT in the germline V gene. CDR3 size: 14 residues. The CDR3 bases are TGTGCCAGCAGCCCTAGGGACAGGGACTATGGCTACACCTTC. Protein product: CASSPRDRDYGYTF.

This clonotype was recorded at least ten times. The chain employs TRBV28 and TRBJ2-7; maybe TRBD2 (6 bases). The germline V gene has CDR1 MDHEN and CDR2 SYDVKM. The CDR3 has 16 residues. V lost 5 bases, J lost 7 bases, and 24 bases lay in between. The CDR3 reads CASSLTLAPFVGEQYF. CDR3 coding DNA: TGTGCCAGCAGTCTCACACTAGCTCCCTTTGTTGGGGAGCAGTACTTC.

This clonotype has just a few counts. The gene calls are TRBV27 and TRBJ2-1; D remains ambiguous. The germline V and J ends were trimmed by 5 bases and 5 bases, with 7 bases remaining between them. The V gene's germline CDR1 is MNHEY and CDR2 SMNVEV (reference sequence). This CDR3 region has 12 residues. The CDR3 loop reads CASSHTNNEQFF. The CDR3 region has the DNA TGTGCCAGCAGTCACACCAACAATGAGCAGTTCTTC.

This clonotype was observed a handful of times. The chain uses TRBV11-2 and TRBJ2-1; D is ambiguous. The CDR3 is 13 residues long. The germline CDR1 and CDR2 sequences are SGHAT and FQNNGV. Trimming took 2 bases from V and 2 from J, leaving 4 bases between them. The DNA of the CDR3 is TGTGCCAGCAGCTTATTTCCCTACAATGAGCAGTTCTTC. Residues: CASSLFPYNEQFF. The complete variable domain, with remaining parts taken from reference TRBV11-2 and TRBJ2-1, reads EAGVAQSPRYKIIEKRQSVAFWCNPISGHATLYWYQQILGQGPKLLIQFQNNGVVDDSQLPKDRFSAERLKGVDSTLKIQPAKLEDSAVYLCASSLFPYNEQFFGPGTRLTVL.

This clonotype was detected ten times or more. This chain links TRBV12-3 or TRBV12-4 with TRBJ2-1, with D hard to call. V lost 2 bases to trimming and J lost 5 bases, with 7 bases between them. The CDR3 totals 13 residues. In DNA form, the CDR3 reads TGTGCCAGCAGTTTAATGGTCCACAATGAGCAGTTCTTC. This encodes CASSLMVHNEQFF.

The chain employs TRBV20-1 and TRBJ1-1; TRBD1 aligns across 7 bases. The CDR3 is 14 residues long. Losses at the gene ends were 3 bases for V and 4 bases for J; bases not matched to a gene: 8. Germline V gene sequence: CDR1 DFQATT, CDR2 SNEGSKA (reference sequence). The CDR3 reads CSARKPGQSTEAFF. The CDR3 DNA follows: TGCAGTGCTAGGAAACCGGGACAGAGCACTGAAGCTTTCTTT.

In its sample, this clonotype was seen a few times. The chain joins TRBV19 to TRBJ2-2; D call uncertain. Germline assignment: CDR1 LNHDA and CDR2 SQIVND (reference sequence). V shed 10 bases and J shed 0 bases, with 12 bases lying between them. The CDR3 runs 14 residues. CDR3: CATLFSPNTGELFF. The CDR3 DNA is TGTGCCACCCTCTTTAGTCCGAACACCGGGGAGCTGTTTTTT.

This clonotype was seen repeatedly, ten times or more. The V and J genes are TRBV27 and TRBJ1-1, with no clear D. The CDR3 contains 13 residues. The germline CDR1 and CDR2 sequences are MNHEY and SMNVEV (reference sequence). V lost 8 bases, J lost 1 base, and 11 bases lay in between. The CDR3 bases are TGTGCCAGCCACACAGAGGCGAACACTGAAGCTTTCTTT. It yields the protein CASHTEANTEAFF.

The gene calls are TRBV27 and TRBJ2-7; tentatively, D is TRBD2 (6 bases). V was pared by 0 bases and J by 6 bases, with 12 bases between. The germline gives CDR1 MNHEY, CDR2 SMNVEV (reference sequence). The CDR3 runs to 14 residues. This CDR3 is CASSLSLARGEQYF. DNA of the CDR3: TGTGCCAGCAGTTTATCTCTAGCGAGAGGCGAGCAGTACTTC.

The V and J genes are TRBV28 and TRBJ1-5; 8 bases align to TRBD1. Germline CDR1 and CDR2: MDHEN and SYDVKM. This CDR3 has 16 residues. V lost 6 bases and J lost 4; bases outside the gene matches: 11. For the CDR3, the DNA is TGTGCCAGCAGGACCTCCGGGACAGGATGGAATCAGCCCCAGCATTTT. Translating it yields CASRTSGTGWNQPQHF.